The clone carrying this TCR beta chain was picked up a small number of times. Its antigen is unknown. This sample is drawn from a study of CD8 T cells in ankylosing spondylitis. This CDR3 is 15 amino acids long. CDR1 MNHEY and CDR2 SVGAGI come from the germline V gene. Losses at the gene ends were 4 bases for V and 8 bases for J; bases not matched to a gene: 7. TCRdb itself ran the 5' RACE reads through MiXCR, one entry per CDR3 protein. The sample shows some 840,000 distinct CDR3 sequences, roughly 10% of them seen only once. Overall study results and limits: It appeared that ankylosing spondylitis blood was characterized by a TCR beta motif of eight highly homologous variants.

The chain recombines TRBV6-5 with TRBJ1-4; 10 bases map to TRBD1. The sample comprised blood, either unsorted or a sorted T cell fraction (not recorded which). This clonotype originated in a male donor with ankylosing spondylitis. The DNA of the CDR3 is TGTGCCAGCAGTTCCTCCGGGACAGGGGAGGAAAAACTGTTTTTT. As protein: CASSSSGTGEEKLFF.